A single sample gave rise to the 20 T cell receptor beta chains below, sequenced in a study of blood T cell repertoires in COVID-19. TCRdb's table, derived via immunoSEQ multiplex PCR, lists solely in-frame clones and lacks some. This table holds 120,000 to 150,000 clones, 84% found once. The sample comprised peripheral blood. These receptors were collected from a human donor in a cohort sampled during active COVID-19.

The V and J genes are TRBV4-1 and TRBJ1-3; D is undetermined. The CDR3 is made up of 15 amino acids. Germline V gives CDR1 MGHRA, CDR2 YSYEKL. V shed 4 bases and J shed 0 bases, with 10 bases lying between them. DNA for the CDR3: TGCGCCAGCAGCCGAAACGGTCTCTCTGGAAACACCATATATTTT. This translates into CASSRNGLSGNTIYF.

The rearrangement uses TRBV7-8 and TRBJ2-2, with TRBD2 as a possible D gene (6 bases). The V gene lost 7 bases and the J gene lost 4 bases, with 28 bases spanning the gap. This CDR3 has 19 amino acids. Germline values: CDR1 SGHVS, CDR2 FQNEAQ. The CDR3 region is CASMGGRVAWRTFTGELFF. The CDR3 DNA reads TGTGCCAGCATGGGGGGTAGGGTAGCGTGGAGGACCTTCACCGGGGAGCTGTTTTTT.

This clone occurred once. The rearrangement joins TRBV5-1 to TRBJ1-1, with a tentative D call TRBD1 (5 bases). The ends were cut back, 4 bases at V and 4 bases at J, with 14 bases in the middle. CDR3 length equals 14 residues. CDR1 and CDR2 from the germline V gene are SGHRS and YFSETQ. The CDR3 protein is CASSPTTGGTEAFF. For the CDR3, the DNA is TGCGCCAGCAGCCCGACGACCGGGGGCACTGAAGCTTTCTTT.

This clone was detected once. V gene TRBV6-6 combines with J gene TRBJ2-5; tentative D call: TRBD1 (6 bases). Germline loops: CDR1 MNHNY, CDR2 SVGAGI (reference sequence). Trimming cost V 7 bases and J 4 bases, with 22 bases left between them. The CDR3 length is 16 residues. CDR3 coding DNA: TGTGCCAGCACCCTTGGGGTAGGGGGTGAGGGAGAGACCCAGTACTTC. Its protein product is CASTLGVGGEGETQYF.

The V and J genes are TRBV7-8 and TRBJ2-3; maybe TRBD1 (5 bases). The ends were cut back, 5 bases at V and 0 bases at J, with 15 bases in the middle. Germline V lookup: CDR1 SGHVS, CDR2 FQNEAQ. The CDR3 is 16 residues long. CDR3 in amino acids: CASSPLGPTSTDTQYF. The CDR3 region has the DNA TGTGCCAGCAGCCCCTTGGGGCCCACTAGCACAGATACGCAGTATTTT.

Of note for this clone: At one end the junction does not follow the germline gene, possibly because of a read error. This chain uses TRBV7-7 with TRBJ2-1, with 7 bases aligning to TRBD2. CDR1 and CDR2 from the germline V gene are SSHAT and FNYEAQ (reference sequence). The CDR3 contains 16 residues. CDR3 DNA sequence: TGTGCTAGCAGTCCCTTCTTGGGGGAGGGCCTCAATGAGCAGTTCTTC. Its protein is CASSPFLGEGLNEQFF.

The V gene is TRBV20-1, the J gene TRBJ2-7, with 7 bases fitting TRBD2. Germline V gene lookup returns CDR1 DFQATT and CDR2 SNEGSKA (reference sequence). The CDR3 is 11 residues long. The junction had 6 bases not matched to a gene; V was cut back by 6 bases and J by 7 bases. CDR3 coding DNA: TGCAGTGCCCCGGCGGGGGTAGAGCAGTACTTC. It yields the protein CSAPAGVEQYF.

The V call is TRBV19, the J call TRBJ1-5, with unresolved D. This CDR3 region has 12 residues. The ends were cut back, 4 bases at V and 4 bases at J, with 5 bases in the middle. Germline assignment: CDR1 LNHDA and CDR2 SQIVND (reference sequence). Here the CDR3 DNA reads TGTGCCAGTAGTAGTCTAAATCAGCCCCAGCATTTT. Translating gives CASSSLNQPQHF.

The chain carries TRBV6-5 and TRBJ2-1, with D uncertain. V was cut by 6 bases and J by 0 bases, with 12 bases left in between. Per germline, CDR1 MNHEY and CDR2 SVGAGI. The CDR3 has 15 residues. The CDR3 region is CASRGTASSYNEQFF. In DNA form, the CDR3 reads TGTGCCAGCAGGGGCACTGCGAGCTCCTACAATGAGCAGTTCTTC.

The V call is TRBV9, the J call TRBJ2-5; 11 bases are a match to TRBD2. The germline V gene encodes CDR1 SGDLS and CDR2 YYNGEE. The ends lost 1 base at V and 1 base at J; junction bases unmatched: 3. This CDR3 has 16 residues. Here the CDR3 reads CASSVTGTSGQETQYF. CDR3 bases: TGTGCCAGCAGCGTAACCGGGACTAGCGGCCAAGAGACCCAGTACTTC. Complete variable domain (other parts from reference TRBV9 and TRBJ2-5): DSGVTQTPKHLITATGQRVTLRCSPRSGDLSVYWYQQSLDQGLQFLIQYYNGEERAKGNILERFSAQQFPDLHSELNLSSLELGDSALYFCASSVTGTSGQETQYFGPGTRLLVL.

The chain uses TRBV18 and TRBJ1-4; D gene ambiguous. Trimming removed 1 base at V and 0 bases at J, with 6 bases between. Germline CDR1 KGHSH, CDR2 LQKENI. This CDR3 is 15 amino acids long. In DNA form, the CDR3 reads TGTGCCAGCTCACCACTAGAGGCAACTAATGAAAAACTGTTTTTT. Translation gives CASSPLEATNEKLFF.

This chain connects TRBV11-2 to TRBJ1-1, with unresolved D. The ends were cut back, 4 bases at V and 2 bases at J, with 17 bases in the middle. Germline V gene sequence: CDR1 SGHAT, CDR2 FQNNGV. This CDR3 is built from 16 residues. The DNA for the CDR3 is TGTGCCAGCAGCTCACAGTTCCGAAATCGCAACACTGAAGCTTTCTTT. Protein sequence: CASSSQFRNRNTEAFF. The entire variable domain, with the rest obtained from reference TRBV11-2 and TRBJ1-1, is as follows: EAGVAQSPRYKIIEKRQSVAFWCNPISGHATLYWYQQILGQGPKLLIQFQNNGVVDDSQLPKDRFSAERLKGVDSTLKIQPAKLEDSAVYLCASSSQFRNRNTEAFFGQGTRLTVV.

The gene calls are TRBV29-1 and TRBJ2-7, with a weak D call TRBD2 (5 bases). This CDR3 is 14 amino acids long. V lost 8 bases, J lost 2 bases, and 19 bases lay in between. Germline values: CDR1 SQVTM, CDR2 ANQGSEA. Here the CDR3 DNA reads TGCAGCACCTCGCCCTCCGGGGTTACCTACGAGCAGTACGTC. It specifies CSTSPSGVTYEQYV.

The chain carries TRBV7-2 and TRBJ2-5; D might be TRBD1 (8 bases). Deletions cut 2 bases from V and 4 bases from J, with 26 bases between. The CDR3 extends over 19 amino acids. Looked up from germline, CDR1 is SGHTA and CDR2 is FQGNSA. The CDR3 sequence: CASSLTPLQQGGSLETQYF. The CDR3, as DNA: TGTGCCAGCAGCTTAACACCCCTTCAACAGGGGGGGTCCCTAGAGACCCAGTACTTC.

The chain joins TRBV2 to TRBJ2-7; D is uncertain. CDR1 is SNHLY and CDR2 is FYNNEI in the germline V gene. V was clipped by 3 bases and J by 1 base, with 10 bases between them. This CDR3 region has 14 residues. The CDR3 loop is CASSDPDISYEQYF. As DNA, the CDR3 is TGTGCCAGCAGTGATCCCGACATTTCCTACGAGCAGTACTTC.

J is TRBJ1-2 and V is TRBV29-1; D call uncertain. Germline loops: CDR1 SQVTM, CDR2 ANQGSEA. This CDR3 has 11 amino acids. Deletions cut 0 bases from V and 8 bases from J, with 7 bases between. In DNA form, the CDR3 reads TGCAGCGTTGAAGATTCTCGGGGCTACACCTTC. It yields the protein CSVEDSRGYTF.

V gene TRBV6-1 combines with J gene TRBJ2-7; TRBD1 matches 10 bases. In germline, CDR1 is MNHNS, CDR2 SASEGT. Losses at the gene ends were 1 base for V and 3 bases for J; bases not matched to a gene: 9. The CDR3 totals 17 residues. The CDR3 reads CASSEGLFGQGGYEQYF. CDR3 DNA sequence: TGTGCCAGCAGTGAAGGGCTTTTTGGACAGGGGGGCTACGAGCAGTACTTC.

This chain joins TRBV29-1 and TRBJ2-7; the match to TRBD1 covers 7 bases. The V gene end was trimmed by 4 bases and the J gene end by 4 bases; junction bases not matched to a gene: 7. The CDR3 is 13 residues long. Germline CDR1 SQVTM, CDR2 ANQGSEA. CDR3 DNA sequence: TGCAGCGTTGGAGACAGGGACAAGTACGAGCAGTACTTC. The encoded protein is CSVGDRDKYEQYF.

This CDR3 reads CATSGDSLVYGYTF. The CDR3 bases are TGTGCCACCTCTGGGGACAGCCTCGTGTATGGCTACACCTTC. The chain employs TRBV3-1 (or the pseudogene TRBV3-2) and TRBJ1-2; 7 bases agree with TRBD1. Per germline, CDR1 LGHDT and CDR2 YNNKEL (reference sequence). V was clipped by 10 bases and J by 5 bases; unmatched bases: 13. The CDR3 is made up of 14 amino acids.

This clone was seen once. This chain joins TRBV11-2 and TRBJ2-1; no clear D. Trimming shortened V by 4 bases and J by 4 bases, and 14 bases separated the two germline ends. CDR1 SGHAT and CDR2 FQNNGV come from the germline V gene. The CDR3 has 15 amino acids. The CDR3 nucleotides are TGTGCCAGCAGCTCCTTGAAGAGACTTTACAATGAGCAGTTCTTC. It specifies CASSSLKRLYNEQFF.